These T cell receptor beta chains were read from a single sample in a study of T cells in Graves' hyperthyroidism and ophthalmopathy. TCRdb re-analysed the multiplex PCR reads in MiXCR, keeping a single row per CDR3 protein. The sample yields around 450,000 distinct CDR3 sequences, around 14% seen once. Material for sequencing was blood. These receptors originate from a woman younger than 35 with Graves' hyperthyroidism. Each CDR3 is given with its conserved first and last residue. The D gene is left open where the match is weak.

v_call	d_call	j_call	cdr3_aa
TRBV6-2/TRBV6-3	TRBD1	TRBJ2-7	CASVGQGRYEQYF
TRBV2	-	TRBJ1-2	CASRGTPHHYGYTF
TRBV7-6	-	TRBJ2-7	CASSPPDVLEQYF
TRBV27	TRBD2	TRBJ2-3	CASSLGGTTTQYF
TRBV25-1	-	TRBJ1-5	CASSGYGNQPQHF
TRBV4-2	TRBD2	TRBJ2-1	CASSLSGSSGGHEQFF
TRBV2	TRBD2	TRBJ2-1	CASSETSGGYNEQFF
TRBV6-1	-	TRBJ2-2	CATRRADNTGELFF
TRBV10-3	-	TRBJ2-3	CAISETAYTQYF
TRBV11-2	-	TRBJ1-3	CASSLFKAGVKGNTIYF
TRBV7-8	TRBD1	TRBJ1-1	CASSKDRGRDAEAFF
TRBV7-2	-	TRBJ2-1	CASSLFKGPNEQFF
TRBV19	-	TRBJ2-5	CASKRKRDSEETQYF
TRBV6-1	-	TRBJ2-6	CAGGPTSGANVLTF
TRBV19	-	TRBJ2-7	CASSIGGNYEQYF
TRBV7-3	TRBD2	TRBJ2-1	CASSPRTSGDNEQFF
TRBV12-3/TRBV12-4	TRBD1	TRBJ2-5	CASRGQGGGETQYF
TRBV6-1	-	TRBJ1-2	CASIRNSYYGYTF
TRBV10-2	-	TRBJ1-1	CASSEYETGRSEAFF
TRBV28	TRBD2	TRBJ2-1	CASSPTSVYNEQFF
TRBV6-1	TRBD2	TRBJ2-5	CASSSNPISGRAFETQYF
TRBV5-1	TRBD2	TRBJ2-3	CASSPPVTSGVGDTDTQYF
TRBV7-2	-	TRBJ2-1	CASSLEGLGSEQFF
TRBV2	TRBD1	TRBJ2-5	CASSWDRGYQETQYF
TRBV7-9	-	TRBJ1-2	CASSLGSPTLGYGYTF
TRBV6-1	-	TRBJ2-7	CASSSEASYEQYF
TRBV9	TRBD1	TRBJ2-1	CASSVGQGDSYNEQFF
TRBV4-1	-	TRBJ1-4	CASSQEPAFGEKLFF
TRBV4-2	-	TRBJ1-1	CASIGEERPEAFF
TRBV3-1	-	TRBJ1-1	CASSQDIQTEGKTEAFF
TRBV30	-	TRBJ1-6	CAWKNRQGSSPLHF
TRBV11-3	-	TRBJ1-4	CASSFGDTGEKLFF
TRBV20-1	-	TRBJ1-1	CSARDRVNRGPNTEAFF
TRBV11-2	TRBD1	TRBJ1-2	CASSSDRAYGYTF
TRBV7-2	TRBD2	TRBJ2-1	CASSSGLTNEQFF
TRBV10-1	-	TRBJ2-2	CASRADITGELFF